The following is a T cell receptor (beta chain) sequence with its context. Its antigen is as yet unknown. This CDR3 contains 13 residues. V dropped 2 bases and J dropped 0 bases, with 4 bases sitting between them. Germline V CDR1 and CDR2: SGHNT, YENEEA. Measured with immunoSEQ multiplex PCR; TCRdb has only the in-frame clones, and not every one. The table includes 10,000 to 13,000 clones, over 55% detected once. This sample is part of a study of somatic mutations in cytotoxic T cells in rheumatoid arthritis. The study's findings and limits: No antigen targets were known for the expanded CD8+ clones. It was found that CD8+ T-cell clonality in rheumatoid arthritis patients did not differ significantly from that in age-matched healthy controls.

This rearrangement joins TRBV11-3 to TRBJ1-1; D gene ambiguous. The source of this sequence is an adult with rheumatoid arthritis. The sample consisted of CD8+ T cells sorted from blood. The CDR3 loop is CASSLSLNTEAFF. Written as DNA, the CDR3 is TGTGCCAGCAGCTTAAGCCTGAACACTGAAGCTTTCTTT.